This T cell receptor (beta chain) appears in the sequencing data of a study of cytomegalovirus exposure and HLA in healthy donors. Overall study results and limits: Apparent HLA restriction characterized most CMV-associated TCR beta chains in a later analysis.

Details on this clone: Its antigen is not known.

The study ran its PCR with 60 Vbeta and 13 Jbeta primers. TCRdb's table, derived via immunoSEQ multiplex PCR, lists solely in-frame clones and lacks some. The repertoire includes around 130,000 clones, about 8.5% of them detected once, and 4.5% to 6% sits in the top ten. The CDR3 extends over 16 amino acids. V lost 5 bases, J lost 7 bases, and 18 bases lay in between. From germline, CDR1 is SNHLY and CDR2 FYNNEI. V gene TRBV2 combines with J gene TRBJ1-6; the D is unclear. The TCR comes from a man aged 40-49 years in good health and CMV-seronegative. Sequencing was carried out using PBMCs. The CDR3 DNA follows: TGTGCCAGCAGTTCCCGGGCTCCGGGGTTCAATTCACCCCTCCACTTT. The encoded protein is CASSSRAPGFNSPLHF.